One sample yielded the 10 T cell receptor beta chains listed below, sequenced in a study of identifying expanded T cells in peripheral blood. The assay was immunoSEQ multiplex PCR, and TCRdb's table has in-frame clones only and misses some. Here the sample spans some 90,000 clones, approximately 86% being singletons. The source material was blood. Every receptor here comes from a person aged 18 to 70 in good health.

This chain uses TRBV7-2 with TRBJ1-6; perhaps TRBD1 as D (5 bases). Germline-derived CDR1 and CDR2 are SGHTA and FQGNSA. This CDR3 comprises 13 residues. Trimming took off 6 bases at V and 11 bases at J, with 14 bases between the two ends. DNA for the CDR3: TGTGCCAGCAGTCGCCGGGACGAGGCACCCCTCCACTTT. It yields the protein CASSRRDEAPLHF.

The V gene is TRBV30, the J gene TRBJ1-2; no firm D call. CDR1 and CDR2 (germline): GTSNPN, SVGIG (reference sequence). CDR3 length: 12 residues. With 6 bases removed from V and 6 bases from J, the gap between germline ends came to 14 bases. CDR3 loop: CACGWVRDGYTF. The CDR3 DNA reads as TGTGCCTGCGGGTGGGTGCGGGATGGCTACACCTTC.

V usage is TRBV6-6 and J usage is TRBJ1-1, with D possibly TRBD1 on 6 matching bases. This CDR3 contains 15 residues. V dropped 6 bases and J dropped 0 bases, with 14 bases sitting between them. Germline loops: CDR1 MNHNY, CDR2 SVGAGI (reference sequence). CDR3 in DNA: TGTGCCAGCAGACACTCGGGACAATTGAACACTGAAGCTTTCTTT. Its translation: CASRHSGQLNTEAFF.

The gene calls are TRBV7-2 and TRBJ2-2; D is uncertain. The germline V gene has CDR1 SGHTA and CDR2 FQGNSA. Trimming left V 4 bases short and J 0 bases short, with 9 bases between. CDR3 length: 15 residues. The CDR3 sequence: CASSYAASNTGELFF. CDR3 DNA sequence: TGTGCCAGCAGCTACGCCGCCTCGAACACCGGGGAGCTGTTTTTT.

V and J are TRBV14 and TRBJ2-7; perhaps TRBD1 as D (6 bases). CDR1 SGHDN and CDR2 FVKESK come from the germline V gene. V shed 5 bases and J shed 0 bases, with 11 bases lying between them. This CDR3 has 14 residues. The CDR3 DNA reads as TGTGCCAGCAGCAAGGGCAGGGGCTCCTACGAGCAGTACTTC. It translates to CASSKGRGSYEQYF.

The chain employs TRBV4-1 and TRBJ1-2; 7 nucleotides match TRBD1. The CDR3 length is 16 residues. The V gene end was trimmed by 3 bases and the J gene end by 5 bases; junction bases not matched to a gene: 12. Per germline, CDR1 MGHRA and CDR2 YSYEKL. This CDR3 reads CASSQNHRDSRYGYTF. CDR3 nucleotide sequence: TGCGCCAGCAGCCAGAACCACCGGGACAGTCGATATGGCTACACCTTC.

The chain has TRBV11-2 and TRBJ2-6, with D possibly TRBD1 on 5 matching bases. The CDR3 runs 19 residues. Germline loops: CDR1 SGHAT, CDR2 FQNNGV. V dropped 3 bases and J dropped 0 bases, with 18 bases sitting between them. The CDR3 here is CASSFDLIRQRSGANVLTF. The DNA of the CDR3 is TGTGCCAGCAGCTTCGACCTAATACGACAGCGCTCTGGGGCCAACGTCCTGACTTTC.

The chain couples TRBV6-5 to TRBJ2-5, with D perhaps TRBD2 (6 bases). Trimming cost V 5 bases and J 9 bases, with 16 bases left between them. Germline V CDR1 and CDR2: MNHEY, SVGAGI. The CDR3 extends over 13 amino acids. CDR3 DNA: TGTGCCAGCAGTCGCGGGGTAACGGTCCCCCAGTACTTC. It specifies CASSRGVTVPQYF.

The chain has TRBV27 and TRBJ2-3; 8 nucleotides align to TRBD1. The CDR3 runs 17 residues. CDR1 is MNHEY and CDR2 is SMNVEV in the germline V gene (reference sequence). V was clipped by 2 bases and J by 5 bases; unmatched bases: 12. CDR3 sequence reads: CASSLLARGRVGDTQYF. The CDR3 coding sequence is TGTGCCAGCAGTTTACTAGCCAGGGGGCGAGTGGGAGATACGCAGTATTTT.

The genes are TRBV7-2 and TRBJ2-5; tentatively, D is TRBD1 or TRBD2 (5 bases each). The CDR3 consists of 12 residues. CDR1 is SGHTA, CDR2 FQGNSA, per germline. The V gene lost 4 bases and the J gene lost 4 bases, with 7 bases spanning the gap. In DNA, the CDR3 is TGTGCCAGCAGCTCTGGGGGAGAGACCCAGTACTTC. Residues: CASSSGGETQYF.